The 24 T cell receptor beta chains in this list originate from one sample, sequenced in a study of T cells in Graves' hyperthyroidism and ophthalmopathy. Researchers amplified the TCR beta CDR3 regions from RNA transcripts. Researchers ran a first-round RT-PCR on the TCR CDR3 using the HTBI primer set. TCRdb used MiXCR to reprocess the multiplex PCR reads, holding one entry per CDR3 protein. Altogether roughly 650,000 distinct CDR3 sequences are present, roughly a sixth being singletons, with the ten largest covering more than 3%. The sample was blood. The source of these receptors is a woman aged 40 to 50 with Graves' ophthalmopathy.

Many counts were recorded for this clonotype. This rearrangement joins TRBV11-1 to TRBJ2-5; perhaps TRBD2 as D (6 bases). Trimming shortened V by 4 bases and J by 2 bases, and 8 bases separated the two germline ends. This CDR3 has 13 residues. Germline CDR1 and CDR2: SGHAT and FQDESV (reference sequence). The CDR3 DNA reads as TGTGCCAGCAGCTCGGGGGAACAAGAGACCCAGTACTTC. This encodes CASSSGEQETQYF.

This clonotype was detected a few times. The chain links TRBV4-1 to TRBJ2-5; tentatively, D is TRBD1 (5 bases). Trimming stripped 2 bases from V and 5 bases from J, with 12 bases between. The CDR3 sequence is 14 residues long. Germline assignment: CDR1 MGHRA and CDR2 YSYEKL. DNA of the CDR3: TGCGCCAGCAGCCAATCCCGACAGTCGGAGACCCAGTACTTC. This translates into CASSQSRQSETQYF.

This clonotype was counted only a few times. This chain connects TRBV7-8 to TRBJ2-4; the match to TRBD2 covers 11 bases. Germline loops: CDR1 SGHVS, CDR2 FQNEAQ. With V trimmed by 0 bases and J by 6 bases, 16 bases remained unmatched. The CDR3 sequence is 20 residues long. The CDR3 nucleotides read TGTGCCAGCAGCTTAGCCTTACCACTAGCGGGAGCTTTCGATGGAAACATTCAGTACTTC. This codes for CASSLALPLAGAFDGNIQYF.

This clonotype was picked up a small number of times. The V gene is TRBV11-2, the J gene TRBJ2-2; D may be TRBD1 or TRBD2 (5 bases each). There are 14 residues in the CDR3. Per the germline V gene, CDR1 is SGHAT and CDR2 is FQNNGV. V lost 5 bases and J 5 bases, leaving 12 bases between the germline ends. The CDR3 loop reads CASSPGWGTGELFF. The CDR3 region has the DNA TGTGCCAGCAGCCCCGGGTGGGGGACCGGGGAGCTGTTTTTT.

The chain combines TRBV20-1 with TRBJ1-6, with 10 nucleotides matching TRBD1. The V segment lost 3 bases and the J segment 2 bases; nucleotides outside the gene matches: 1. The CDR3 contains 15 residues. Germline loops: CDR1 DFQATT, CDR2 SNEGSKA (reference sequence). The CDR3 loop reads CSARTGGPYNSPLHF. As DNA, the CDR3 is TGCAGTGCTAGGACAGGGGGCCCCTATAATTCACCCCTCCACTTT.

This clonotype was seen a single time. The genes are TRBV10-3 and TRBJ2-3; the match to TRBD2 covers 8 bases. Looked up from germline, CDR1 is ENHRY and CDR2 is SYGVKD. The CDR3 consists of 15 residues. The junction had 6 bases not matched to a gene; V was cut back by 4 bases and J by 3 bases. The CDR3, as DNA: TGTGCCATCAGTGGAGCGGGGGTGGGTACAGATACGCAGTATTTT. It codes for CAISGAGVGTDTQYF.

This clonotype occurred many times. The chain has TRBV2 and TRBJ2-5; D gene uncertain. Trimming took 0 bases from V and 4 from J, leaving 12 bases between them. This CDR3 comprises 15 residues. Germline V gives CDR1 SNHLY, CDR2 FYNNEI. CDR3 protein: CASSEALVGRETQYF. Written as DNA, the CDR3 is TGTGCCAGCAGTGAAGCGCTAGTCGGACGAGAGACCCAGTACTTC.

The chain uses TRBV12-3 or TRBV12-4 and TRBJ2-4; 9 bases match TRBD2. This CDR3 has 18 residues. V gave up 4 bases and J gave up 1 base; unmatched junction bases: 11. CDR3 sequence reads: CASSSRLAAMGAKNIQYF. Here the CDR3 DNA reads TGTGCCAGCAGTTCTAGACTAGCGGCCATGGGCGCCAAAAACATTCAGTACTTC.

The rearrangement joins TRBV30 to TRBJ2-2; no firm D call. The CDR3 is made up of 11 amino acids. The V gene lost 4 bases and the J gene lost 4 bases, with 4 bases spanning the gap. Looked up from germline, CDR1 is GTSNPN and CDR2 is SVGIG (reference sequence). The CDR3 DNA reads TGTGCCTGGACGTCCACCGGGGAGCTGTTTTTT. Translating it yields CAWTSTGELFF.

This clonotype was picked up many times. The rearrangement uses TRBV6-1 and TRBJ2-1; 10 nucleotides agree with TRBD1. Germline V CDR1 and CDR2: MNHNS, SASEGT. Trimming took 5 bases from V and 10 from J; bases not matched to a gene: 5. The CDR3 spans 13 residues. The DNA for the CDR3 is TGTGCCAGCAGTCAGGACAGGGGGGACGAGCAGTTCTTC. It is translated as CASSQDRGDEQFF.

This clonotype was seen at least ten times. The chain recombines TRBV30 with TRBJ2-1; 11 nucleotides line up with TRBD2. V was pared by 6 bases and J by 3 bases, with 4 bases of the junction left unmatched. Germline V gene data show CDR1 as GTSNPN and CDR2 as SVGIG (reference sequence). CDR3 length equals 14 residues. The DNA for the CDR3 is TGTGCCTGTTCGACTAGCGGGGACTACAATGAGCAGTTCTTC. It is translated as CACSTSGDYNEQFF.

This clonotype was observed once. A read error may be the cause here, since a much bigger clone is one base away. The chain employs TRBV29-1 and TRBJ2-3; D may be TRBD1 or TRBD2 (5 bases each). This CDR3 has 13 residues. The V and J ends lost 2 bases and 8 bases respectively, with 14 bases between them. Germline values: CDR1 SQVTM, CDR2 ANQGSEA. CDR3 region: CSVERQGPGTQYF. For the CDR3, the DNA is TGCAGCGTTGAACGCCAGGGACCAGGTACGCAGTATTTT.

This clonotype was picked up a small number of times. The chain uses TRBV5-1 and TRBJ2-1; D not certain. V lost 5 bases and J 11 bases, leaving 11 bases between the germline ends. This CDR3 is 11 amino acids long. Germline CDR1 is SGHRS and CDR2 is YFSETQ. CDR3 sequence (DNA): TGCGCCAGCAGGGTCACGGCCCAGCAGTTCTTC. Translating it yields CASRVTAQQFF.

The table lists this clonotype with many counts. The V call is TRBV28, the J call TRBJ2-2, with D unresolved. The length of the CDR3 is 12 residues. Trimming left V 0 bases short and J 7 bases short, with 3 bases between. Germline CDR1 is MDHEN and CDR2 is SYDVKM. Here the CDR3 reads CASSLWDGELFF. The CDR3 nucleotides are TGTGCCAGCAGTTTATGGGACGGGGAGCTGTTTTTT.

In regard to this clonotype: A much bigger clone sits one base away, suggesting this may be a read error. The chain joins TRBV5-1 to TRBJ1-1; TRBD1 aligns across 7 bases. Germline V gene lookup returns CDR1 SGHRS and CDR2 YFSETQ. This CDR3 contains 14 residues. The DNA of the CDR3 is TGCGCCAGCAGCTCCGGGACAGCTTACACTGAAGCTCTCTTT. Encoded protein: CASSSGTAYTEALF.

In this sample, this clonotype turned up a few times. This chain uses TRBV2 with TRBJ2-1; D is ambiguous. Looked up from germline, CDR1 is SNHLY and CDR2 is FYNNEI. The CDR3 is 13 residues long. Trimming removed 2 bases at V and 12 bases at J, with 14 bases between. The CDR3 region has the DNA TGTGCCAGCAGTGAAACGGCTGAGAGTGGGCAGTTCTTC. Its translation: CASSETAESGQFF.

The sample holds many counts of this clonotype. The rearrangement uses TRBV3-1 and TRBJ2-1; 9 nucleotides agree with TRBD2. The V gene end was trimmed by 0 bases and the J gene end by 7 bases; junction bases not matched to a gene: 1. The germline V gene encodes CDR1 LGHDT and CDR2 YNNKEL (reference sequence). CDR3 length equals 14 residues. DNA for the CDR3: TGTGCCAGCAGCCAAGATCTAGCGGGAAATGAGCAGTTCTTC. It specifies CASSQDLAGNEQFF.

This clonotype has a count of ten or more. The gene calls are TRBV20-1 and TRBJ1-1; no firm D call. Germline V gives CDR1 DFQATT, CDR2 SNEGSKA (reference sequence). CDR3 length: 15 residues. The V end lost 5 bases, the J end lost 1 base, and 17 bases lay between the germline ends. CDR3 residues: CSAGLPLSGNTEAFF. Written as DNA, the CDR3 is TGCAGTGCTGGGCTCCCGCTATCGGGGAACACTGAAGCTTTCTTT.

This clonotype was observed many times. The CDR3 DNA reads as TGTGCCAGCAGCCAAGAAGGGACTAGCAATAGTGAGCAGTTCTTC. Protein sequence: CASSQEGTSNSEQFF. The chain joins TRBV2 to TRBJ2-1, with 9 bases that match TRBD2. With 6 bases clipped from V and 9 bases from J, the junction kept 12 bases outside the gene matches. Germline V gene lookup returns CDR1 SNHLY and CDR2 FYNNEI. The CDR3 totals 15 residues. The entire variable domain, with the rest obtained from reference TRBV2 and TRBJ2-1, is as follows: EPEVTQTPSHQVTQMGQEVILRCVPISNHLYFYWYRQILGQKVEFLVSFYNNEISEKSEIFDDQFSVERPDGSNFTLKIRSTKLEDSAMYFCASSQEGTSNSEQFFGPGTRLTVL.

The genes are TRBV2 and TRBJ2-5; 8 nucleotides line up with TRBD2. Unmatched junction bases numbered 11, after V lost 6 bases and J lost 2 bases. The CDR3 length is 16 residues. Germline assignment: CDR1 SNHLY and CDR2 FYNNEI. The CDR3 DNA reads as TGTGCCAGCAGAGACCTAGGAAGCGGGAGACAAGAGACCCAGTACTTC. As protein: CASRDLGSGRQETQYF.

This clonotype was seen a handful of times. The chain uses TRBV12-3 or TRBV12-4 and TRBJ2-1, with D hard to call. The CDR3 totals 12 residues. V shed 3 bases and J shed 10 bases, with 10 bases lying between them. DNA for the CDR3: TGTGCCAGCAGTTTGAACAGAGAAGAGCAGTTCTTC. Amino acid sequence: CASSLNREEQFF.

This clonotype was detected many times. The chain joins TRBV6-1 to TRBJ2-7, with TRBD1 identical over 10 bases. Germline V gene lookup returns CDR1 MNHNS and CDR2 SASEGT. The CDR3 sequence is 15 residues long. V lost 4 bases and J lost 0; bases outside the gene matches: 3. CDR3 amino acids: CASSGGQGVSYEQYF. The CDR3 coding sequence is TGTGCCAGCAGTGGAGGACAGGGGGTCTCCTACGAGCAGTACTTC.

This clonotype has ten or more counts. The V gene is TRBV6-5, the J gene TRBJ2-2; TRBD2 aligns across 8 bases. J gave up 7 bases and V 0 bases, and 13 bases lay outside the gene matches. The CDR3 spans 18 residues. CDR1 MNHEY and CDR2 SVGAGI come from the germline V gene. The CDR3 region has the DNA TGTGCCAGCAGTTACTCGAGGGTTAGGCGGGGGGCGGACGGGGAGCTGTTTTTT. It encodes CASSYSRVRRGADGELFF.

This clonotype was detected ten times or more. J is TRBJ1-1 and V is TRBV20-1; D perhaps matches TRBD1 (6 bases). V was shortened by 1 base and J by 1 base, with 13 bases between the two germline ends. The CDR3 is 15 residues long. The germline gives CDR1 DFQATT, CDR2 SNEGSKA (reference sequence). DNA for the CDR3: TGCAGTGCTAGAGGGGGGCTCCTACCGAACACTGAAGCTTTCTTT. Its translation is CSARGGLLPNTEAFF.